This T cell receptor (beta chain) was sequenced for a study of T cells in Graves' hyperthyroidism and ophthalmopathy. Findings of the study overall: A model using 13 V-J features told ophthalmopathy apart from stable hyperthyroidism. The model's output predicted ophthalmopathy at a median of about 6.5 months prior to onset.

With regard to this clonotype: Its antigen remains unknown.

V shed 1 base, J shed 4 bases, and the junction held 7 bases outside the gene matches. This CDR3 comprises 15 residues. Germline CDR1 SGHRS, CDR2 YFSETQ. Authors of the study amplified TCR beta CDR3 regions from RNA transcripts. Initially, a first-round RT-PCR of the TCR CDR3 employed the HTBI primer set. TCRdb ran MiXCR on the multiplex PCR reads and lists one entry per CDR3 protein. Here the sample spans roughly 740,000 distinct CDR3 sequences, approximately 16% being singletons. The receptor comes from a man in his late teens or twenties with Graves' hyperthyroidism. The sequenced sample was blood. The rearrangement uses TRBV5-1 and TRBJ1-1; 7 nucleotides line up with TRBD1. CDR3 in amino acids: CASSLIQGVSTEAFF. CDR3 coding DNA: TGCGCCAGCAGCTTGATCCAGGGGGTGAGCACTGAAGCTTTCTTT.